This paragraph reports one TCR beta chain. Its antigen is undetermined. The sample belongs to a study of cytomegalovirus exposure and HLA in healthy donors. Study information: In an early release, HLA-typed donors contributed about 79 million unique TCR sequences. Study-wide points: The authors judged a highly shared variant cluster likely a sequencing artifact.

In the PCR, 60 Vbeta and 13 Jbeta primers were used. Clones were read by immunoSEQ multiplex PCR, and TCRdb kept only the in-frame ones, dropping some. The table lists about 130,000 clones, about three quarters of them singletons, with around 14% in the top ten. Germline CDR1 is MRHNA and CDR2 is SNTAGT. Trimming cost V 3 bases and J 4 bases; bases outside gene matches: 3. The CDR3 totals 15 residues. The rearrangement links TRBV6-4 to TRBJ2-3, with 11 nucleotides matching TRBD2. This receptor was taken from a woman in her sixties in good health and CMV-seropositive. The sequencing input was PBMCs. Here the CDR3 reads CASSELAGVPDTQYF. CDR3 nucleotide sequence: TGTGCCAGCAGTGAACTAGCGGGAGTCCCAGATACGCAGTATTTT.